This record covers a single T cell receptor beta chain. This specimen comes from a study of cytomegalovirus exposure and HLA in healthy donors. PCR employed 60 Vbeta and 13 Jbeta primers. Sequencing was performed with immunoSEQ multiplex PCR; in TCRdb, only in-frame clones are kept and a portion is missing. Of around 210,000 clones in the sample, around 80% are singletons; the top ten hold about 1.7%. What was sequenced was PBMCs. This receptor was identified in a man aged 50-59 years in good health and CMV-seronegative.

The CDR3 protein is CASSIEDRGYANTGELFF. Written as DNA, the CDR3 is TGTGCCAGCAGCATAGAGGACAGGGGATACGCGAACACCGGGGAGCTGTTTTTT. The V and J genes are TRBV9 and TRBJ2-2, with 9 bases identical to TRBD1. CDR1 and CDR2 from the germline V gene are SGDLS and YYNGEE. The CDR3 loop spans 18 amino acids. V shed 4 bases and J 0 bases; nucleotides not matched to a gene: 10. Combining the CDR3 with reference TRBV9 and TRBJ2-2 gives the whole variable domain DSGVTQTPKHLITATGQRVTLRCSPRSGDLSVYWYQQSLDQGLQFLIQYYNGEERAKGNILERFSAQQFPDLHSELNLSSLELGDSALYFCASSIEDRGYANTGELFFGEGSRLTVL.